Sequencing of this TCR beta chain was carried out in a study of blood T cell repertoires in COVID-19. About the study: Both acute and convalescent COVID-19 samples were obtained from the United States, Italy and Spain. Sources were T cells, B-cell-depleted T cells, or PBMCs; the material itself was cDNA or gDNA.

CDR1 is SGHTA, CDR2 FQGNSA, per germline. The germline V and J ends were trimmed by 4 bases and 4 bases, with 14 bases remaining between them. The CDR3 covers 15 residues. Methods used by the authors: Quantification of nucleated cells was approximated via reference gene primer amplification. Sequencing used immunoSEQ multiplex PCR; TCRdb keeps in-frame clones, though not all of them. V and J calls and clone size are copied from that table; D and trimming were computed from the DNA. The sample has over 200,000 clones, around nine tenths seen once. Sequencing used peripheral blood. This receptor was identified in a woman in her thirties or forties who had recovered from COVID-19. The chain joins TRBV7-2 to TRBJ1-5, with D tentatively TRBD1 (5 bases). In DNA form, the CDR3 reads TGTGCCAGCAGCTCTCGGGGGGGGATGAATCAGCCCCAGCATTTT. It translates to CASSSRGGMNQPQHF.